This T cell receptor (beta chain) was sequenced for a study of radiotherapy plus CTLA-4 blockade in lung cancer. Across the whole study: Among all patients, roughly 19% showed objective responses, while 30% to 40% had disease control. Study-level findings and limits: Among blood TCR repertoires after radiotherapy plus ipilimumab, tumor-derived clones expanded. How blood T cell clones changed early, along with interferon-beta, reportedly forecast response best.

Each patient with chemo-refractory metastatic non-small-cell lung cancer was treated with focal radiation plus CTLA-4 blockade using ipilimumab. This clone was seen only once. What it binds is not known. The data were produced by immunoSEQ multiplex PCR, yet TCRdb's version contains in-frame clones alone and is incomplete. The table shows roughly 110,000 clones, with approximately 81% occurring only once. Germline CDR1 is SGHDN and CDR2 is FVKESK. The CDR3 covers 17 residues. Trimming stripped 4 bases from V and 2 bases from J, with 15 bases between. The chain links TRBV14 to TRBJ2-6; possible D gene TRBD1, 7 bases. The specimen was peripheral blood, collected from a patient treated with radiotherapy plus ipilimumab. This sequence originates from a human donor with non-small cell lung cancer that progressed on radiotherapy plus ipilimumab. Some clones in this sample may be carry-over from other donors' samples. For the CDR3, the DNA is TGTGCCAGCAGCCTAGGTCGGGGGACAGCTGGGGCCAACGTCCTGACTTTC. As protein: CASSLGRGTAGANVLTF.